This is a list of T cell receptor beta chains from one sample in a study of radiotherapy plus CTLA-4 blockade in lung cancer. The assay was immunoSEQ multiplex PCR, and TCRdb's table has in-frame clones only and misses some. The table has just under 60,000 clones, about 70% seen once. The sample consisted of peripheral blood, taken from a patient treated with radiotherapy plus ipilimumab. Receptor source: a human donor with non-small cell lung cancer whose response to radiotherapy plus ipilimumab could not be evaluated. CDR3s include the opening cysteine and the closing phenylalanine or tryptophan. The D gene is left open where the match is weak. Rows may omit the clone size; those that give it use once, few, many or a size class.

d_call,v_call,clone_size,j_call,cdr3_nt,cdr3_aa
TRBD1,TRBV19,NA,TRBJ1-4,TGTGCCAGTAGTATATCGGGGACAGGGCACGAAAAACTGTTTTTT,CASSISGTGHEKLFF
NA,TRBV6-6,NA,TRBJ2-5,TGTGCCAGCAGTCAACAAGAGACCCAGTACTTC,CASSQQETQYF
NA,TRBV7-8,NA,TRBJ1-5,TGTGCCAGCAGCTTCGGTGGAGGGTACCAGCCCCAGCATTTT,CASSFGGGYQPQHF
TRBD2,TRBV27,NA,TRBJ2-1,TGTGCCAGCAGTCTTGATCTCACTAGCGGAGCCTACAATGAGCAGTTCTTC,CASSLDLTSGAYNEQFF
NA,TRBV5-1,NA,TRBJ1-1,TGCGCCAGCAGCGAGAGGACAGCGAACACTGAAGCTTTCTTT,CASSERTANTEAFF
TRBD2,TRBV7-2,NA,TRBJ2-5,TGTGCCAGCAGTTCCGGACTAGCGGGGGGGAGAGAGACCCAGTACTTC,CASSSGLAGGRETQYF
TRBD2,TRBV11-2,NA,TRBJ2-3,TGTGCCAGCAGCTTAGTAGGCGGGAGCGGCACAGATACGCAGTATTTT,CASSLVGGSGTDTQYF
NA,TRBV6-6,NA,TRBJ1-6,TGTGCCAGCACGCAAGCCTTTAATTCCCCCCTCCACTTT,CASTQAFNSPLHF
TRBD2,TRBV19,few,TRBJ2-2,TGTGCCAGTAGGCGTTCTCGGACTAGCGGGGTCCTGACCGGGGAGCTGTTTTTT,CASRRSRTSGVLTGELFF
NA,TRBV4-3,NA,TRBJ2-1,TGCGCCAGCAGCCAAGACCACCCCAGCGCCTCCTACAATGAGCAGTTCTTC,CASSQDHPSASYNEQFF
NA,TRBV6-5,NA,TRBJ1-3,TGTGCCAGCACTGCTGGAAACACCATATATTTT,CASTAGNTIYF
NA,TRBV6-1,few,TRBJ1-1,TGTGCCAGCGTTAAGTCGGGAAACTCTGAAGCTTTCTTT,CASVKSGNSEAFF
TRBD1,TRBV28,NA,TRBJ1-5,TGTGCCAGCAGCCGGACAGGGGGGATTCAGCCCCAGCATTTT,CASSRTGGIQPQHF
NA,TRBV5-5,few,TRBJ2-2,TGTGCCAGCAGCTTGGGGGGAGTCAGCGGGGAGCTGTTTTTT,CASSLGGVSGELFF
TRBD1,TRBV28,NA,TRBJ1-2,TGTGCCAGCAGCCCGGACTTACAGGGGGCTCGGGGCTACACCTTC,CASSPDLQGARGYTF
NA,TRBV7-3,NA,TRBJ1-1,TGTGCCAGCAGCTTAGTCAGACGGGTCGGAAACACTGAAGCTTTCTTT,CASSLVRRVGNTEAFF
TRBD1,TRBV5-1,NA,TRBJ1-4,TGCGCCAGCAGCCCGGACAGGGGTAATAATGAAAAACTGTTTTTT,CASSPDRGNNEKLFF
TRBD2,TRBV10-3,few,TRBJ2-1,TGTGCCATCAGTGAGCCTGGGGGGGACGGGGAGAATGAGCAGTTCTTC,CAISEPGGDGENEQFF
NA,TRBV4-2,NA,TRBJ1-1,TGTGCCAGCAGCCAAGAGTACTGGCGGGCAGGGAACACTGAAGCTTTCTTT,CASSQEYWRAGNTEAFF
NA,TRBV4-1,NA,TRBJ2-1,TGCGCCAGCAGCCTCGGCGGGCTGCGGGGTCACAATGAGCAGTTCTTC,CASSLGGLRGHNEQFF
NA,TRBV10-1,NA,TRBJ1-1,TGCGCCAGCAGCCCAACAGGGTACACTGAAGCTTTCTTT,CASSPTGYTEAFF
TRBD1,TRBV28,NA,TRBJ1-2,TGTGCCATACATCTCGGACAGGACCGTTTCTACACCTTC,CAIHLGQDRFYTF
TRBD1,TRBV29-1,NA,TRBJ2-3,TGCAGCGTCTTGACAGGGGATTCTACGCAGTATTTT,CSVLTGDSTQYF
TRBD2,TRBV4-1,NA,TRBJ2-3,TGCGCCAGCAGCCCGGGACTAGCGGGAGGTGGGGATACGCAGTATTTT,CASSPGLAGGGDTQYF
TRBD2,TRBV14,NA,TRBJ2-1,TGTGCCAGCAGCCAAGTCTCCTTCAGCGGGAGGTTGAATGAGCAGTTCTTC,CASSQVSFSGRLNEQFF
NA,TRBV4-2,few,TRBJ1-4,TGTGCCAGCAGCCAAGATACGGGGACTAATGAAAAACTGTTTTTT,CASSQDTGTNEKLFF
TRBD1,TRBV6-5,NA,TRBJ1-2,TGTGCCAGCAGTTACTCGAAGGGGGACAGGGAAGACTACACCTTC,CASSYSKGDREDYTF
TRBD1,TRBV5-4,NA,TRBJ1-5,TGTGCCAGCAGCTCCCAGGGGGAGTCTGAGCCCCAGCATTTT,CASSSQGESEPQHF
NA,TRBV27,NA,TRBJ2-5,TGTGCCAGCAGTTTATCGCTGGCAGGGGGGTACCAAGAGACCCAGTACTTC,CASSLSLAGGYQETQYF
NA,TRBV5-1,few,TRBJ2-3,TGCGCCAGCACATTGTCAGGGGCGAGCACAGATACGCAGTATTTT,CASTLSGASTDTQYF
TRBD2,TRBV27,NA,TRBJ2-3,TGTGCCAACTGGGGACTAGCGGACCGAGATACGCAGTATTTT,CANWGLADRDTQYF
TRBD1,TRBV5-1,NA,TRBJ2-3,TGCGCCAGCAGCTTGGGGGCAGGGGGTAACACAGATACGCAGTATTTT,CASSLGAGGNTDTQYF
NA,TRBV7-9,NA,TRBJ2-3,TGTGCCAGCAGCTTAGGCCAGAGCACAGATACGCAGTATTTT,CASSLGQSTDTQYF
NA,TRBV7-2,few,TRBJ1-6,TGTGCCAGCAGGCAGGAGGGCGTTGGGAATTCACCCCTCCACTTT,CASRQEGVGNSPLHF
TRBD2,TRBV7-2,NA,TRBJ2-3,TGTGCCAGCAGCTTAGAGGGTAGCGGGGTAGCAGATACGCAGTATTTT,CASSLEGSGVADTQYF
NA,TRBV7-2,NA,TRBJ2-3,TGTGCCAGCAGCACCTTTAGCGCCCAAAGCACAGATACGCAGTATTTT,CASSTFSAQSTDTQYF
NA,TRBV28,NA,TRBJ2-2,TGTGCCAGCAGTTTTCCGACAGAATCCACCGGGGAGCTGTTTTTT,CASSFPTESTGELFF